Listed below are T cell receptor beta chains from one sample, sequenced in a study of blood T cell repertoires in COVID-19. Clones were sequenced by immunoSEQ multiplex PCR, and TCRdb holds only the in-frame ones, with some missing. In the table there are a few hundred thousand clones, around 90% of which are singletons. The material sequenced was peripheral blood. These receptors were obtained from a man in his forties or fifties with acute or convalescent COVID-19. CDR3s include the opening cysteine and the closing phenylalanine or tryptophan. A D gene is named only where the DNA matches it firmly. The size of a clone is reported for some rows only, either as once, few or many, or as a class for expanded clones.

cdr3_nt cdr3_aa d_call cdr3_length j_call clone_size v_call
TGTGCCAGTAGTATAGCCGGTACAACTAATGAAAAACTGTTTTTT CASSIAGTTNEKLFF - 15 TRBJ1-4 - TRBV19
TGTGCCAGCAGAGCCGGGACAGCCTCTGGAAACACCATATATTTT CASRAGTASGNTIYF TRBD1 15 TRBJ1-3 - TRBV7-2
TGTGCCACCAGCAGAGAGGTAGGGGGAGCTTTCTTT CATSREVGGAFF - 12 TRBJ1-1 - TRBV15
TGCGCCAGCAGCCTCGAGGACAGCAGGATCTTC CASSLEDSRIF - 11 TRBJ2-1 - TRBV5-1
TGTGCCAGCAGTCCATACGGTAGCGGGGACACTTCCACGCAGTATTTT CASSPYGSGDTSTQYF TRBD2 16 TRBJ2-3 - TRBV5-4
TGTGCCAGCAGCCAAGGAACAGGGTTCGATGAGCAGTTCTTC CASSQGTGFDEQFF - 14 TRBJ2-1 - TRBV3-1/TRBV3-2
TGTGCCAGCAGCTTGACGAGAGGACAGGGGGGTGAAAAACTGTTTTTT CASSLTRGQGGEKLFF TRBD1 16 TRBJ1-4 - TRBV7-9
TGTGCCTGGAGCTCGGGACAGGGACGTTTTAAGAGCTCTGGAAACACCATATATTTT CAWSSGQGRFKSSGNTIYF TRBD1 19 TRBJ1-3 - TRBV30
TGCGCCAGCAGCCCCGAAGACCTCGGGGAAAAACTGTTTTTT CASSPEDLGEKLFF - 14 TRBJ1-4 - TRBV5-1
TGTGCCGGCTCCGGGACTACCGGAGATACGCAGTATTTT CAGSGTTGDTQYF TRBD2 13 TRBJ2-3 - TRBV7-9
TGTGCCAGCACCCCGCCTGGGAGGGCGAACACTGAAGCTTTCTTT CASTPPGRANTEAFF - 15 TRBJ1-1 few TRBV6-5
TGTGCCAGCAGTTATAGGGGCGCGAACACTGAAGCTTTCTTT CASSYRGANTEAFF - 14 TRBJ1-1 - TRBV6-5
TGTGCCAGCGGCGGGGGAGGAGAGACCCAGTACTTC CASGGGGETQYF TRBD2 12 TRBJ2-5 once TRBV11-2
TGTGCCACCACTTCGGCGCAGGCTAACTATGGCTACACCTTC CATTSAQANYGYTF - 14 TRBJ1-2 - TRBV15
TGTGCCAGCAGCATGACAGGATACACTGAAGCTTTCTTT CASSMTGYTEAFF - 13 TRBJ1-1 once TRBV7-2
TGTGCCAGCAGCCAACGGGGGGCTGTGGGGACAGAGACCCAGTACTTC CASSQRGAVGTETQYF - 16 TRBJ2-5 - TRBV3-1/TRBV3-2
TGTGCCAGCAGCTTAAGAGCGGAAGAGACCCAGTACTTC CASSLRAEETQYF - 13 TRBJ2-5 few TRBV7-9
TGTGCCAGCAGCTTAGAGTGGCACGAGCAGTACTTC CASSLEWHEQYF - 12 TRBJ2-7 many TRBV7-9
TGTGCCAGCAGCCTAATGCAGGGGGCCTCCGGAAACACCATATATTTT CASSLMQGASGNTIYF TRBD1 16 TRBJ1-3 - TRBV9
TGTGCCACCCAGGGGGACACCGGGGAGCTGTTTTTT CATQGDTGELFF TRBD1 12 TRBJ2-2 - TRBV24-1
TGTGCCAGCAGCCCCTCCGGGACTAGCGGGAACCGGGAGCAGTTCTTC CASSPSGTSGNREQFF TRBD2 16 TRBJ2-1 - TRBV7-9
TGTGCCACATGGAACAGGGGGGTCTATGGCTACACCTTC CATWNRGVYGYTF TRBD1 13 TRBJ1-2 - TRBV19
TGTGCCAGAAGCAAGACTAGCGGGGGATCGAGCTCCTACGAGCAGTACTTC CARSKTSGGSSSYEQYF TRBD2 17 TRBJ2-7 - TRBV5-3
TGCGCCAGCAGCATAGAAAGCAATCAGCCCCAGCATTTT CASSIESNQPQHF - 13 TRBJ1-5 - TRBV5-1
TGTGCCTGGAGTGCGAAAGGGGGCGGATCACCCCTCCACTTT CAWSAKGGGSPLHF TRBD1 14 TRBJ1-6 - TRBV30
TGTGCCACCAGTGACCCCGGGACAGGGAACACCGGGGAGCTGTTTTTT CATSDPGTGNTGELFF TRBD1 16 TRBJ2-2 once TRBV24-1
TGTGCCAGCAGCCAAGACTTGACAGGCCCCTACGAGCAGTACTTC CASSQDLTGPYEQYF - 15 TRBJ2-7 - TRBV3-1/TRBV3-2
TGTGCCAGCAGCTCAACCGGGACAACCACTTACGAGCAGTACTTC CASSSTGTTTYEQYF - 15 TRBJ2-7 - TRBV7-2
TGTGCCAGTAGTATAAGGACAGGTGACGAGCAGTACTTC CASSIRTGDEQYF TRBD1 13 TRBJ2-7 - TRBV19
TGTGCTAGTGGTTTGTTCCGAGAAATCGGCTACACCTTC CASGLFREIGYTF - 13 TRBJ1-2 - TRBV12-5
TGTGCCAGCAGGGGGGCAGGTGGATACTATGGCTACACCTTC CASRGAGGYYGYTF - 14 TRBJ1-2 - TRBV6-5
TGTGCCAGCAGCTTGGGACTAGCGGGGAAGGCAGATACGCAGTATTTT CASSLGLAGKADTQYF TRBD2 16 TRBJ2-3 - TRBV9
TGTGCCAGCTCACCTTCTGGACAGGGAAGCAATCAGCCCCAGCATTTT CASSPSGQGSNQPQHF TRBD1 16 TRBJ1-5 - TRBV18